This TCR beta chain was identified during a study of blood T cell repertoires in COVID-19. Germline assignment: CDR1 GTSNPN and CDR2 SVGIG (reference sequence). V lost 2 bases, J lost 3 bases, and 3 bases stayed unmatched. The CDR3 length is 13 residues. Clones were sequenced by immunoSEQ multiplex PCR, and TCRdb holds only the in-frame ones, with some missing. The sample includes approximately 280,000 clones, roughly 86% of them seen just once. This clonotype originated in a young woman who had recovered from COVID-19. The genes are TRBV30 and TRBJ2-5; 7 bases map to TRBD2. The sample was PBMCs or T cells enriched from blood (not recorded which). This CDR3 reads CAWSLGGEETQYF. The CDR3 nucleotides read TGTGCCTGGAGTTTGGGGGGGGAAGAGACCCAGTACTTC.